This TCR beta chain was recovered during a study of T-cell reconstitution after alpha-beta-depleted transplantation in children. Study-wide findings and caveats: Day-60 TCRbeta diversity that was high in some patients was derived from surviving recipient T cells and thymic progenitors. Expanded clones from the graft, numbering several hundred, reportedly supplied alpha-beta T cells about two months after transplant. Hyperexpanded clones declined; after one year, newly produced T cells mostly supplied diversity.

In this sample, this clonotype turned up many times. Its target is not known. The V and J ends lost 5 bases and 5 bases respectively, with 15 bases between them. The CDR3 runs to 14 residues. Per the germline V gene, CDR1 is LNHNV and CDR2 is YYDKDF (reference sequence). It was with unique molecular identifiers that the TCRbeta library was prepared. Each CDR3 protein gets one entry after TCRdb re-called the PCR reads with MiXCR. The table has fewer than 85,000 distinct CDR3 sequences, around an eighth seen once. This TCR derives from a male patient aged 2 to 9 who had a stem cell transplant for acute lymphoblastic leukemia, so the T cells may come from the graft donor. The source was PBMCs, mostly from graft donor cells, collected 180 days after TCRalphabeta/CD19-depleted stem cell transplant. The chain couples TRBV15 to TRBJ1-1; tentatively, D is TRBD1 (5 bases). This chain's CDR3 is CATSSLGGYTEAFF. The CDR3 DNA sequence: TGTGCCACCAGCTCCTTGGGGGGGTATACTGAAGCTTTCTTT.